This T cell receptor beta chain was retrieved from a study of CD8 T cells in ankylosing spondylitis. Study-level results: Blood of patients with ankylosing spondylitis appeared to be characterized by a TCR beta motif of about 8 highly homologous variants.

There are a few counts of this clonotype. What it binds is not known. TCRdb called the 5' RACE reads again in MiXCR, with one record for every CDR3 protein. The table includes 300,000 to 400,000 distinct CDR3 sequences, under 25% detected once. The TCR comes from a male donor with ankylosing spondylitis. The source material was blood, either unsorted or a sorted T cell fraction (not recorded which).

The CDR3 bases are TGTGCCAGCAGCCAGGGGGAGGGTCAGCCCCAGCATTTT. Amino acid sequence: CASSQGEGQPQHF. The chain couples TRBV2 to TRBJ1-5; 7 positions match TRBD1. The V gene end was trimmed by 6 bases and the J gene end by 6 bases; junction bases not matched to a gene: 5. CDR3 length: 13 residues. From germline, CDR1 is SNHLY and CDR2 FYNNEI. The variable domain in full, completed from reference TRBV2 and TRBJ1-5, reads EPEVTQTPSHQVTQMGQEVILRCVPISNHLYFYWYRQILGQKVEFLVSFYNNEISEKSEIFDDQFSVERPDGSNFTLKIRSTKLEDSAMYFCASSQGEGQPQHFGDGTRLSIL.